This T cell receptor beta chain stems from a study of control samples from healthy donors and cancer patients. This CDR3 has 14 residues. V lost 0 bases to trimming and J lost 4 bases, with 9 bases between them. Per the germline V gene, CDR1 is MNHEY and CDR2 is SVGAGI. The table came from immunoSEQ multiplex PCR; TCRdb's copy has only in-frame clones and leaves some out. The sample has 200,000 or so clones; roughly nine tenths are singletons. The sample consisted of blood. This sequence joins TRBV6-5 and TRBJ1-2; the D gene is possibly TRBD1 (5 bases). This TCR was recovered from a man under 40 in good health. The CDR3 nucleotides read TGTGCCAGCAGTTACTCCGGACAAGTCTATGGCTACACCTTC. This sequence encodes CASSYSGQVYGYTF.